Shown below are 6 T cell receptor beta chains from a single sample sequenced in a study of CD8+CD57+ T cells in acquired aplastic anemia. Researchers used genomic DNA as the template to profile TCR beta VDJ and CDR3. TCRdb re-analysed the reads in MiXCR, keeping a single row per CDR3 protein. The sample comprises about 190,000 distinct CDR3 sequences, about half of which are singletons, and 15% to 20% rests with the top ten. Sequencing was done on a sample of sorted CD4+, CD8+, or CD8+CD57+ T cells (not recorded which) from PBMCs. These receptors were obtained from a human donor in good health, serving as a control.

This sequence joins TRBV9 and TRBJ2-2; D unclear. V lost 1 base, J lost 5 bases, and 6 bases lay in between. Germline V gives CDR1 SGDLS, CDR2 YYNGEE. This CDR3 has 13 residues. CDR3 bases: TGTGCCAGCAGCGTAAGTGGGACCGGGGAGCTGTTTTTT. Translated: CASSVSGTGELFF.

This clonotype was recorded once. The J gene is TRBJ2-5, the V gene TRBV5-1; TRBD2 aligns across 12 bases. Germline V CDR1 and CDR2: SGHRS, YFSETQ. The CDR3 is 14 amino acids. V lost 7 bases and J lost 3; bases outside the gene matches: 4. CDR3 amino acids: CASLAGGLEETQYF. Written as DNA, the CDR3 is TGCGCCAGCCTAGCGGGGGGGCTTGAAGAGACCCAGTACTTC.

This clonotype was seen many times. The chain joins TRBV29-1 to TRBJ1-1; D gene uncertain. Trimming left V 6 bases short and J 6 bases short, with 14 bases between. Germline assignment: CDR1 SQVTM and CDR2 ANQGSEA. CDR3 length: 12 amino acids. CDR3 residues: CSVHGSGAEAFF. The CDR3 DNA reads as TGCAGCGTCCACGGGTCTGGGGCTGAAGCTTTCTTT.

In its sample, this clonotype was seen many times. V and J are TRBV24-1 and TRBJ2-1; 7 positions agree with TRBD1. CDR1 is KGHDR and CDR2 is SFDVKD in the germline V gene. Germline trimming cut 5 bases from V and 4 bases from J; bases unmatched to any gene: 7. The CDR3 has 15 residues. This chain's CDR3 is CATSAPSGQYNEQFF. CDR3 DNA: TGTGCCACCAGTGCACCCTCGGGACAGTACAATGAGCAGTTCTTC.

The chain links TRBV19 to TRBJ2-7; D may correspond to TRBD1 or TRBD2 (5 bases each). This CDR3 is 14 amino acids long. Germline V CDR1 and CDR2: LNHDA, SQIVND (reference sequence). V lost 5 bases and J 1 base, leaving 12 bases between the germline ends. The DNA of the CDR3 is TGTGCCAGTAGTTCCAATGAGGGGTCCTACGAGCAGTACTTC. Amino acid sequence: CASSSNEGSYEQYF.

This clonotype occurred many times. The J gene is TRBJ1-1, the V gene TRBV7-2; no reliable D call. This CDR3 comprises 14 residues. Trimming took 2 bases from V and 10 from J, leaving 17 bases between them. The germline V gene encodes CDR1 SGHTA and CDR2 FQGNSA. This CDR3 is CASSLSPLGVGAFF. For the CDR3, the DNA is TGTGCCAGCAGCTTAAGCCCCCTCGGTGTAGGAGCTTTCTTT.